Shown below are 29 T cell receptor beta chains from a single sample sequenced in a study of T cells after yellow fever vaccination. TCRdb redid the calling of the 5' RACE reads with MiXCR, one entry per CDR3 protein. The sample lists around 180,000 distinct CDR3 sequences, 6.2% occurring once. The sequencing here drew on CD4+ T cells sorted from PBMCs, taken on the day of the first yellow fever vaccination. These receptors originate from a man aged 18 to 30 who received the YFV17D yellow fever vaccine.

The V call is TRBV6-1, the J call TRBJ1-1; possibly TRBD1 for D (5 bases). Germline CDR1 MNHNS, CDR2 SASEGT. The CDR3 has 13 residues. Trimming shortened V by 7 bases and J by 3 bases, and 12 bases separated the two germline ends. The CDR3 coding sequence is TGTGCCAGCACCCCGGGACCAGACACTGAAGCTTTCTTT. This sequence encodes CASTPGPDTEAFF.

This clonotype occurred many times. V gene TRBV6-6 combines with J gene TRBJ1-4, with D possibly being TRBD1 (5 bases). V was cut by 0 bases and J by 8 bases, with 7 bases left in between. Germline assignment: CDR1 MNHNY and CDR2 SVGAGI (reference sequence). CDR3 length: 13 residues. In DNA form, the CDR3 reads TGTGCCAGCAGTTACTCTGGGGCCGAAAAACTGTTTTTT. Its protein product is CASSYSGAEKLFF.

The chain is built from TRBV4-1 and TRBJ2-4; 7 bases map to TRBD2. J lost 5 bases, V lost 4 bases, and 8 bases had no gene match. The CDR3 is 15 residues long. Germline CDR1 and CDR2: MGHRA and YSYEKL. The CDR3 DNA is TGCGCCAGCAGCCGTCTCGGGACTACAGAAAACATTCAGTACTTC. Protein sequence: CASSRLGTTENIQYF.

This clonotype was seen repeatedly, ten times or more. This chain links TRBV28 with TRBJ2-3; a possible D gene is TRBD2 (6 bases). V dropped 5 bases and J dropped 8 bases, with 23 bases sitting between them. Germline loops: CDR1 MDHEN, CDR2 SYDVKM. The CDR3 length is 16 residues. CDR3 sequence: CASSPPGVRSPGTQYF. The CDR3 DNA sequence: TGTGCCAGCAGTCCCCCGGGAGTACGAAGTCCGGGTACGCAGTATTTT.

The CDR3 DNA is TGTGCCAGCAGCTTAGAGGCAGGGGGCCGATGGGAGGAGACCCAGTACTTC. The encoded protein is CASSLEAGGRWEETQYF. J is TRBJ2-5 and V is TRBV7-6; 8 bases agree with TRBD1. This CDR3 has 17 residues. Germline V lookup: CDR1 SGHVS, CDR2 FNYEAQ. V was pared by 1 base and J by 5 bases, with 12 bases of the junction left unmatched.

This clonotype was recorded at least ten times. The CDR3 DNA reads as TGTGCCAGCAGGAACCTGGGGGGAGCCGGCTACAATGAGCAGTTCTTC. Encoded protein: CASRNLGGAGYNEQFF. The V gene is TRBV12-3 or TRBV12-4, the J gene TRBJ2-1; D may be TRBD2 (6 bases). Trimming stripped 6 bases from V and 3 bases from J, with 18 bases between. The CDR3 totals 16 residues.

Ten or more counts support this clonotype. The V and J genes are TRBV7-7 and TRBJ2-1; TRBD2 aligns across 8 bases. The J segment lost 4 bases and the V segment lost 1 base, leaving 9 bases of the junction unmatched. CDR1 and CDR2 from the germline V gene are SSHAT and FNYEAQ (reference sequence). CDR3 size: 17 residues. CDR3 in DNA: TGTGCCAGCAGCTTAGATGGGCGCGGGGGGCGTTACAATGAGCAGTTCTTC. It yields the protein CASSLDGRGGRYNEQFF.

This clonotype was found many times. The chain is built from TRBV6-2 or TRBV6-3 and TRBJ2-5; TRBD2 is a possible D gene (5 bases). Between the trimmed V and J ends, which lost 5 bases and 3 bases, there was a span of 16 bases. In germline, CDR1 is MNHEY, CDR2 SVGEGT. The CDR3 totals 15 residues. In DNA form, the CDR3 reads TGTGCCAGCAGTCCGCCAGCGGTGTTAAAAGAGACCCAGTACTTC. The encoded protein is CASSPPAVLKETQYF.

This clonotype was seen only a few times. The CDR3 DNA follows: TGTGCCAGCTCACCACGGGACAGGGGGGCCATGAACACTGAAGCTTTCTTT. Translation gives CASSPRDRGAMNTEAFF. The rearrangement joins TRBV18 to TRBJ1-1; 11 bases agree with TRBD1. V shed 1 base and J 0 bases; nucleotides not matched to a gene: 4. Germline CDR1 KGHSH, CDR2 LQKENI. The CDR3 has 17 residues.

The sample holds a few counts of this clonotype. The V call is TRBV7-2, the J call TRBJ1-1; 10 bases match TRBD1. Germline values: CDR1 SGHTA, CDR2 FQGNSA. With 5 bases clipped from V and 1 base from J, the junction kept 4 bases outside the gene matches. The CDR3 contains 15 residues. CDR3 coding DNA: TGTGCCAGCAGCCGGGGGACAGGGGCGAACACTGAAGCTTTCTTT. It specifies CASSRGTGANTEAFF.

In this sample, this clonotype turned up a few times. The CDR3 loop is CASSYSGLGYGYTF. CDR3 DNA: TGTGCCAGCAGTTACAGTGGTCTAGGCTATGGCTACACCTTC. V and J are TRBV6-5 and TRBJ1-2, with unresolved D. CDR3 size: 14 residues. V lost 2 bases and J 4 bases, leaving 11 bases between the germline ends. In germline, CDR1 is MNHEY, CDR2 SVGAGI.

This clonotype was observed many times. This rearrangement joins TRBV20-1 to TRBJ2-1; 12 nucleotides agree with TRBD1. This CDR3 spans 15 amino acids. Per the germline V gene, CDR1 is DFQATT and CDR2 is SNEGSKA (reference sequence). Trimming removed 4 bases from V and 7 bases from J; junction bases left unmatched: 8. The CDR3 region has the DNA TGCAGTGCTACCTCCGGGACAGGGGGCGCGAATGAGCAGTTCTTC. Amino acid sequence: CSATSGTGGANEQFF.

This clonotype was observed at least ten times. The chain links TRBV7-2 to TRBJ1-6; the D is unclear. The germline gives CDR1 SGHTA, CDR2 FQGNSA. Trimming removed 6 bases from V and 8 bases from J, with 17 bases in between. The CDR3 contains 15 residues. The DNA of the CDR3 is TGTGCCAGCAGGGGGAACGCTGCGAGGGATTCACCCCTCCACTTT. Protein: CASRGNAARDSPLHF.

This clonotype was seen a few times. The chain couples TRBV3-1 to TRBJ1-1, with 9 positions matching TRBD1. Germline V lookup: CDR1 LGHDT, CDR2 YNNKEL (reference sequence). V was clipped by 3 bases and J by 11 bases; unmatched bases: 10. CDR3 length equals 14 residues. The CDR3 DNA follows: TGTGCCAGCAGCCATACGGGACAGGGATTTGAGGCTTTCTTT. Residues: CASSHTGQGFEAFF.

This clonotype was seen ten or more times. One end of the junction is discordant with germline, which a read error may explain. J is TRBJ2-3 and V is TRBV5-1; D possibly corresponds to TRBD2 (7 bases). Germline-derived CDR1 and CDR2 are SGHRS and YFSETQ. The CDR3 is 14 amino acids. CDR3 DNA sequence: TGCGCCAGCAGTTTGGGAGGGGGTCCCGATACGCAGTATTTT. Its translation is CASSLGGGPDTQYF.

This clonotype has only a few counts. The J gene is TRBJ2-7, the V gene TRBV5-1, with D perhaps TRBD1 (6 bases). CDR3 length: 14 residues. Trimming removed 0 bases from V and 2 bases from J, with 9 bases in between. Germline V lookup: CDR1 SGHRS, CDR2 YFSETQ. This CDR3 is CASSLATGPYEQYF. The CDR3 nucleotides read TGCGCCAGCAGCTTGGCGACAGGACCCTACGAGCAGTACTTC.

The V gene is TRBV7-2, the J gene TRBJ1-6; D not certain. Trimming took 3 bases from V and 2 from J, leaving 11 bases between them. The CDR3 totals 16 residues. Germline lookup yields CDR1 SGHTA and CDR2 FQGNSA. The chain's CDR3 is CASSFGGGPYNSPLHF. CDR3 coding DNA: TGTGCCAGCAGCTTCGGTGGTGGGCCCTATAATTCACCCCTCCACTTT.

Of note for this clonotype: One junction end disagrees with the germline gene, perhaps due to a read error. This rearrangement joins TRBV7-9 to TRBJ2-4; 7 bases fit TRBD1. This CDR3 contains 13 residues. Per the germline V gene, CDR1 is SEHNR and CDR2 is FQNEAQ (reference sequence). The CDR3 DNA sequence: TGTGCCAGCAGGTCGGTGGGGACAGCCCGACCGAGCTTC. As protein: CASRSVGTARPSF. Combining the CDR3 with reference TRBV7-9 and TRBJ2-4 gives the whole variable domain DTGVSQNPRHKITKRGQNVTFRCDPISEHNRLYWYRQTLGQGPEFLTYFQNEAQLEKSRLLSDRFSAERPKGSFSTLEIQRTEQGDSAMYLCASRSVGTARPSFGAGTRLSVL.

Many counts were recorded for this clonotype. This sequence joins TRBV3-1 and TRBJ2-1; 11 bases line up with TRBD2. Per germline, CDR1 LGHDT and CDR2 YNNKEL (reference sequence). This CDR3 is 18 amino acids long. J was trimmed by 3 bases and V by 6 bases; bases with no gene match: 13. The CDR3 DNA reads TGTGCCAGCAGGGGGAATAGGGCTAGCGGGGGGTTCTACAATGAGCAGTTCTTC. It yields the protein CASRGNRASGGFYNEQFF.

J is TRBJ2-1 and V is TRBV7-3, with 10 nucleotides matching TRBD2. The CDR3 covers 15 residues. Germline CDR1 is SGHTA and CDR2 is FQGTGA. J lost 5 bases, V lost 4 bases, and 5 bases had no gene match. CDR3: CASSSQRGGDNEQFF. Here the CDR3 DNA reads TGTGCCAGCAGCTCCCAGCGGGGGGGGGACAATGAGCAGTTCTTC.

This chain joins TRBV12-3 or TRBV12-4 and TRBJ1-2; a possible D gene is TRBD1 (6 bases). V dropped 3 bases and J dropped 4 bases, with 18 bases sitting between them. The length of the CDR3 is 16 residues. This CDR3 is CASSFRPSGGGYGYTF. CDR3 nucleotides: TGTGCCAGCAGTTTTCGTCCGTCGGGGGGCGGCTATGGCTACACCTTC.

Many counts were recorded for this clonotype. This sequence joins TRBV4-3 and TRBJ1-1; D not certain. In germline, CDR1 is LGHNA, CDR2 YSLEER. The CDR3 is 13 residues long. The ends were cut back, 0 bases at V and 12 bases at J, with 14 bases in the middle. CDR3 amino acids: CASSQDLGGVSFF. The CDR3 DNA reads as TGCGCCAGCAGCCAAGATCTGGGCGGGGTGTCTTTCTTT.

In this sample, this clonotype turned up many times. This rearrangement joins TRBV23-1 to TRBJ2-3; 10 nucleotides match TRBD1. TRBV23-1 falls under the ORF class, with uncertain function. This CDR3 has 18 amino acids. V gave up 0 bases and J gave up 5 bases; unmatched junction bases: 11. Here the CDR3 reads CASSQSAGDRGVLDTQYF. The CDR3 region has the DNA TGCGCCAGCAGTCAATCGGCGGGGGACAGGGGAGTGTTAGATACGCAGTATTTT.

This clonotype was observed many times. The genes are TRBV4-3 and TRBJ2-3; 8 positions match TRBD1. CDR3 length equals 15 residues. V was clipped by 4 bases and J by 5 bases; unmatched bases: 8. The V gene's germline CDR1 is LGHNA and CDR2 YSLEER. In DNA form, the CDR3 reads TGCGCCAGCAGCCGAACAGGGGGGTCGGGAGATACGCAGTATTTT. This codes for CASSRTGGSGDTQYF.

This clonotype was recorded at least ten times. This rearrangement joins TRBV2 to TRBJ2-3; 14 bases line up with TRBD2. Germline trimming cut 5 bases from V and 4 bases from J; bases unmatched to any gene: 5. The CDR3 runs to 16 residues. The germline CDR1 and CDR2 sequences are SNHLY and FYNNEI. For the CDR3, the DNA is TGTGCCAGCAGTCAACGACTAGCGGGGGGGCCAGATACGCAGTATTTT. It translates to CASSQRLAGGPDTQYF.

This clonotype was detected ten times or more. The gene calls are TRBV20-1 and TRBJ2-5; 10 bases match TRBD1. The CDR3 has 16 residues. CDR1 DFQATT and CDR2 SNEGSKA come from the germline V gene (reference sequence). J gave up 3 bases and V 0 bases, and 7 bases lay outside the gene matches. The CDR3 protein is CSARELGTGAKETQYF. As DNA, the CDR3 is TGCAGTGCTAGAGAACTGGGGACAGGGGCCAAAGAGACCCAGTACTTC.

The sample holds a few counts of this clonotype. The chain has TRBV12-3 or TRBV12-4 and TRBJ2-1, with D perhaps matching TRBD1 (5 bases). Trimming stripped 2 bases from V and 4 bases from J, with 12 bases between. The CDR3 has 15 amino acids. CDR3 in amino acids: CASSLSGNVYNEQFF. CDR3 nucleotide sequence: TGTGCCAGCAGTTTATCAGGGAATGTTTACAATGAGCAGTTCTTC.

This clonotype was seen at least ten times. The chain uses TRBV12-3 or TRBV12-4 and TRBJ2-1; a possible D gene is TRBD2 (5 bases). Trimming removed 3 bases at V and 8 bases at J, with 14 bases between. This CDR3 region has 14 residues. The CDR3 nucleotides are TGTGCCAGCAGTTTTCCCGGGGAAAAGGATGAGCAGTTCTTC. The encoded protein is CASSFPGEKDEQFF.

This clonotype was detected only a few times. The genes are TRBV27 and TRBJ2-2; D possibly corresponds to TRBD1 (6 bases). Trimming removed 7 bases at V and 2 bases at J, with 14 bases between. This CDR3 has 15 residues. Germline CDR1 is MNHEY and CDR2 is SMNVEV (reference sequence). Written as DNA, the CDR3 is TGTGCCAGCACCCCTCAGGGACACAACACCGGGGAGCTGTTTTTT. This gives the protein CASTPQGHNTGELFF.